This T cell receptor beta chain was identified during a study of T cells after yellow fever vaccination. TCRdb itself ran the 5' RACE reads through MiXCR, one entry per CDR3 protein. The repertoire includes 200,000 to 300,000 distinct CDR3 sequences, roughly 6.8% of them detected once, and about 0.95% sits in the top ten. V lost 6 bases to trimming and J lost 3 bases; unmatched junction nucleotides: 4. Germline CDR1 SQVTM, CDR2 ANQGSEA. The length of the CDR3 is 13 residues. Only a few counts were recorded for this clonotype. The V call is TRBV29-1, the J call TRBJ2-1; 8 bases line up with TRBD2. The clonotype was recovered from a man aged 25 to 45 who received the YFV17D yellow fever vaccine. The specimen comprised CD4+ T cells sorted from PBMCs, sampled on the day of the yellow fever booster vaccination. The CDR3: CSVPGLDYNEQFF. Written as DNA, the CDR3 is TGCAGCGTCCCGGGACTAGACTACAATGAGCAGTTCTTC.